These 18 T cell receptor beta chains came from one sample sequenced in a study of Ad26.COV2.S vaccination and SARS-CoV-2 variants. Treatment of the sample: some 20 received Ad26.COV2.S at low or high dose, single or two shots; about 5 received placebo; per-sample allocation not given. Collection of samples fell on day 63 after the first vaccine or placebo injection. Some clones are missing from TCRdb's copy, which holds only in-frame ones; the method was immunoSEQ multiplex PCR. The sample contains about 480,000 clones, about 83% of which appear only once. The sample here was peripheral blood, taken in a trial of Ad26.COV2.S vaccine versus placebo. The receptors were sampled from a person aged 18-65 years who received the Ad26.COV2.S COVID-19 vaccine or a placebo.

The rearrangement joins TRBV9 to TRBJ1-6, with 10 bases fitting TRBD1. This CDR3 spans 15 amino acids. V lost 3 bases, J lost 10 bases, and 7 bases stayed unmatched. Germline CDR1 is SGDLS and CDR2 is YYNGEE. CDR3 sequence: CASSGPGQGNSPLHF. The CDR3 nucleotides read TGTGCCAGCAGCGGACCGGGACAGGGGAACTCACCCCTCCACTTT.

CDR3 sequence (DNA): TGTGCCAGCAGCTTAGCGACGGCGGGGCAGTTCTTC. Protein sequence: CASSLATAGQFF. This rearrangement joins TRBV11-1 to TRBJ2-1; a weak D match, TRBD2 (5 bases). CDR1 is SGHAT and CDR2 is FQDESV in the germline V gene (reference sequence). V was cut by 0 bases and J by 12 bases, with 9 bases left in between. CDR3 size: 12 residues. Looking up the rest from reference TRBV11-1 and TRBJ2-1 gives the full variable domain: EAEVAQSPRYKITEKSQAVAFWCDPISGHATLYWYRQILGQGPELLVQFQDESVVDDSQLPKDRFSAERLKGVDSTLKIQPAELGDSAMYLCASSLATAGQFFGPGTRLTVL.

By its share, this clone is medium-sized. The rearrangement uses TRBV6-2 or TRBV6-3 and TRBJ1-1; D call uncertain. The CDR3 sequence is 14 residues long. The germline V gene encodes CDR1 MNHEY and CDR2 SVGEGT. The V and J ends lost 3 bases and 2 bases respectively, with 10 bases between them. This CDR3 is CASSYRNHNTEAFF. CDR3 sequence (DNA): TGTGCCAGCAGTTATAGAAACCACAACACTGAAGCTTTCTTT.

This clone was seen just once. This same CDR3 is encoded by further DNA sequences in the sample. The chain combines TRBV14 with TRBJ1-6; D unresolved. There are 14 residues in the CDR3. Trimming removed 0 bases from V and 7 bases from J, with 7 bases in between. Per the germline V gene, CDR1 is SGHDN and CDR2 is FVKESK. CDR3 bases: TGTGCCAGCAGCCAAGAGGCGGACAATTCACCCCTCCACTTT. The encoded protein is CASSQEADNSPLHF.

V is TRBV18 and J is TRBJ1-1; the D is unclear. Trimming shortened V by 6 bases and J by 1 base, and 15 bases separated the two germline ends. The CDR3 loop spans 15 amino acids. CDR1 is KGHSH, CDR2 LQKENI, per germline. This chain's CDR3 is CASSESQAKNTEAFF. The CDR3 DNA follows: TGTGCCAGCTCGGAGTCCCAGGCAAAGAACACTGAAGCTTTCTTT. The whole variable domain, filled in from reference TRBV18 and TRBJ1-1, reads NAGVMQNPRHLVRRRGQEARLRCSPMKGHSHVYWYRQLPEEGLKFMVYLQKENIIDESGMPKERFSAEFPKEGPSILRIQQVVRGDSAAYFCASSESQAKNTEAFFGQGTRLTVV.

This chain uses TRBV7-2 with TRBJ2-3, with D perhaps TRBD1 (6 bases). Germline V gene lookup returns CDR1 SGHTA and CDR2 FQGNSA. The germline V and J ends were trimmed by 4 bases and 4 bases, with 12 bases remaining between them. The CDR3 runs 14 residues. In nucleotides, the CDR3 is TGTGCCAGCAGCTATCATAAGGGGGCAGATACGCAGTATTTT. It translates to CASSYHKGADTQYF.

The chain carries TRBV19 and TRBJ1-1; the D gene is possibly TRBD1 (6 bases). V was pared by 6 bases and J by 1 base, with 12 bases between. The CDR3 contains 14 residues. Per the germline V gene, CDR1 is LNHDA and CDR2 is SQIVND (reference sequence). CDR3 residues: CASRTHRENTEAFF. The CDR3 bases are TGTGCCAGTAGGACGCACAGGGAGAACACTGAAGCTTTCTTT.

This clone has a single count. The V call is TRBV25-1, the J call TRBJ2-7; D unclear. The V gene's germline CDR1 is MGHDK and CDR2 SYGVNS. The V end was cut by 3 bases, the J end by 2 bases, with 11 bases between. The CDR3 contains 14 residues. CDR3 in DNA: TGTGCCAGCAGTGATGCAGGAAAAACCTACGAGCAGTACTTC. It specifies CASSDAGKTYEQYF.

DNA for the CDR3: TGTGCCAGTAGTATGACCGGGGGCGTCTTTGGCTACACCTTC. Translation: CASSMTGGVFGYTF. The rearrangement links TRBV19 to TRBJ1-2, with D tentatively TRBD1 (6 bases). Looked up from germline, CDR1 is LNHDA and CDR2 is SQIVND (reference sequence). The CDR3 has 14 amino acids. Trimming shortened V by 3 bases and J by 7 bases, and 15 bases separated the two germline ends.

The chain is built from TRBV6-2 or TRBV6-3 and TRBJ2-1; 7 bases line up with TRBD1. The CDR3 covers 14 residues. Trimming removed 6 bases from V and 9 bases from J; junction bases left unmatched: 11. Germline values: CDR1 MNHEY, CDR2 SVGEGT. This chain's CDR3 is CASSLLARDSEQFF. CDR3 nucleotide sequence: TGTGCCAGCAGCCTTCTAGCCCGGGACAGTGAGCAGTTCTTC.

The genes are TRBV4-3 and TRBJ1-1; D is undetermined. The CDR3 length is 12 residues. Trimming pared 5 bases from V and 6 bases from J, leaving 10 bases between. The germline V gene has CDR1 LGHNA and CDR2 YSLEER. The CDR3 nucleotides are TGCGCCAGCAGCATCGGGAGAGCTGAAGCTTTCTTT. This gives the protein CASSIGRAEAFF.

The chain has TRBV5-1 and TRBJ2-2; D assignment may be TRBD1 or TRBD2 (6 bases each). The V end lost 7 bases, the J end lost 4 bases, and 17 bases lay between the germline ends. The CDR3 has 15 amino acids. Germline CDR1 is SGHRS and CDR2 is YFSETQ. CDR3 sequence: CASAKDGGVTGELFF. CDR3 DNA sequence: TGCGCCAGCGCGAAGGACGGGGGCGTCACCGGGGAGCTGTTTTTT.

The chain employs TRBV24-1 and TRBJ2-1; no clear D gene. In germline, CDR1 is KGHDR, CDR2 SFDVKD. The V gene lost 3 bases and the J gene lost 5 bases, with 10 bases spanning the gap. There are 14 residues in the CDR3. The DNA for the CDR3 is TGTGCCACCAGTGATCCCGGGCCGAACAATGAGCAGTTCTTC. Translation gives CATSDPGPNNEQFF.

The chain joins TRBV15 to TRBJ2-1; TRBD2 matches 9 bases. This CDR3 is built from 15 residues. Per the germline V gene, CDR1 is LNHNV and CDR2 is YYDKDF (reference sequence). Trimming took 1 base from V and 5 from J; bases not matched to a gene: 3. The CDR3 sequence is CATSRGASGNNEQFF. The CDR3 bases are TGTGCCACCAGCAGAGGTGCTAGCGGGAACAATGAGCAGTTCTTC.

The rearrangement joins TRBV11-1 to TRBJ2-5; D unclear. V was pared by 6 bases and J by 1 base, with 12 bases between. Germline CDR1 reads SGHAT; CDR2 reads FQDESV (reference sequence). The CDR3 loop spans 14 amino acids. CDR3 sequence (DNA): TGTGCCAGCAGTCCCGAGGCTATCCAAGAGACCCAGTACTTC. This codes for CASSPEAIQETQYF.

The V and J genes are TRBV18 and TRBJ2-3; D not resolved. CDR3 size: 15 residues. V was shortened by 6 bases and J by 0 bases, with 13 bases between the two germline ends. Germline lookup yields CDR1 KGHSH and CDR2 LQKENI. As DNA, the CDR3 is TGTGCCAGCTCCCCGCTGACCTCTAGCACAGATACGCAGTATTTT. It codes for CASSPLTSSTDTQYF.

CDR3 DNA sequence: TGTGCCAGCAGCCAAGACACCCAAAGAAACACCATATATTTT. Translating it yields CASSQDTQRNTIYF. The chain recombines TRBV4-2 with TRBJ1-3; D remains ambiguous. Trimming pared 0 bases from V and 5 bases from J, leaving 8 bases between. CDR1 is LGHNA, CDR2 YNFKEQ, per germline. This CDR3 region has 14 residues.

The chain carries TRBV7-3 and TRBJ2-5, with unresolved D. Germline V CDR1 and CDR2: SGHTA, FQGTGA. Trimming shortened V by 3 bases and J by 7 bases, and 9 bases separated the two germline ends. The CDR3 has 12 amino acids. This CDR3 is CASSFPTGTQYF. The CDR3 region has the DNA TGTGCCAGCAGCTTCCCCACGGGGACCCAGTACTTC.